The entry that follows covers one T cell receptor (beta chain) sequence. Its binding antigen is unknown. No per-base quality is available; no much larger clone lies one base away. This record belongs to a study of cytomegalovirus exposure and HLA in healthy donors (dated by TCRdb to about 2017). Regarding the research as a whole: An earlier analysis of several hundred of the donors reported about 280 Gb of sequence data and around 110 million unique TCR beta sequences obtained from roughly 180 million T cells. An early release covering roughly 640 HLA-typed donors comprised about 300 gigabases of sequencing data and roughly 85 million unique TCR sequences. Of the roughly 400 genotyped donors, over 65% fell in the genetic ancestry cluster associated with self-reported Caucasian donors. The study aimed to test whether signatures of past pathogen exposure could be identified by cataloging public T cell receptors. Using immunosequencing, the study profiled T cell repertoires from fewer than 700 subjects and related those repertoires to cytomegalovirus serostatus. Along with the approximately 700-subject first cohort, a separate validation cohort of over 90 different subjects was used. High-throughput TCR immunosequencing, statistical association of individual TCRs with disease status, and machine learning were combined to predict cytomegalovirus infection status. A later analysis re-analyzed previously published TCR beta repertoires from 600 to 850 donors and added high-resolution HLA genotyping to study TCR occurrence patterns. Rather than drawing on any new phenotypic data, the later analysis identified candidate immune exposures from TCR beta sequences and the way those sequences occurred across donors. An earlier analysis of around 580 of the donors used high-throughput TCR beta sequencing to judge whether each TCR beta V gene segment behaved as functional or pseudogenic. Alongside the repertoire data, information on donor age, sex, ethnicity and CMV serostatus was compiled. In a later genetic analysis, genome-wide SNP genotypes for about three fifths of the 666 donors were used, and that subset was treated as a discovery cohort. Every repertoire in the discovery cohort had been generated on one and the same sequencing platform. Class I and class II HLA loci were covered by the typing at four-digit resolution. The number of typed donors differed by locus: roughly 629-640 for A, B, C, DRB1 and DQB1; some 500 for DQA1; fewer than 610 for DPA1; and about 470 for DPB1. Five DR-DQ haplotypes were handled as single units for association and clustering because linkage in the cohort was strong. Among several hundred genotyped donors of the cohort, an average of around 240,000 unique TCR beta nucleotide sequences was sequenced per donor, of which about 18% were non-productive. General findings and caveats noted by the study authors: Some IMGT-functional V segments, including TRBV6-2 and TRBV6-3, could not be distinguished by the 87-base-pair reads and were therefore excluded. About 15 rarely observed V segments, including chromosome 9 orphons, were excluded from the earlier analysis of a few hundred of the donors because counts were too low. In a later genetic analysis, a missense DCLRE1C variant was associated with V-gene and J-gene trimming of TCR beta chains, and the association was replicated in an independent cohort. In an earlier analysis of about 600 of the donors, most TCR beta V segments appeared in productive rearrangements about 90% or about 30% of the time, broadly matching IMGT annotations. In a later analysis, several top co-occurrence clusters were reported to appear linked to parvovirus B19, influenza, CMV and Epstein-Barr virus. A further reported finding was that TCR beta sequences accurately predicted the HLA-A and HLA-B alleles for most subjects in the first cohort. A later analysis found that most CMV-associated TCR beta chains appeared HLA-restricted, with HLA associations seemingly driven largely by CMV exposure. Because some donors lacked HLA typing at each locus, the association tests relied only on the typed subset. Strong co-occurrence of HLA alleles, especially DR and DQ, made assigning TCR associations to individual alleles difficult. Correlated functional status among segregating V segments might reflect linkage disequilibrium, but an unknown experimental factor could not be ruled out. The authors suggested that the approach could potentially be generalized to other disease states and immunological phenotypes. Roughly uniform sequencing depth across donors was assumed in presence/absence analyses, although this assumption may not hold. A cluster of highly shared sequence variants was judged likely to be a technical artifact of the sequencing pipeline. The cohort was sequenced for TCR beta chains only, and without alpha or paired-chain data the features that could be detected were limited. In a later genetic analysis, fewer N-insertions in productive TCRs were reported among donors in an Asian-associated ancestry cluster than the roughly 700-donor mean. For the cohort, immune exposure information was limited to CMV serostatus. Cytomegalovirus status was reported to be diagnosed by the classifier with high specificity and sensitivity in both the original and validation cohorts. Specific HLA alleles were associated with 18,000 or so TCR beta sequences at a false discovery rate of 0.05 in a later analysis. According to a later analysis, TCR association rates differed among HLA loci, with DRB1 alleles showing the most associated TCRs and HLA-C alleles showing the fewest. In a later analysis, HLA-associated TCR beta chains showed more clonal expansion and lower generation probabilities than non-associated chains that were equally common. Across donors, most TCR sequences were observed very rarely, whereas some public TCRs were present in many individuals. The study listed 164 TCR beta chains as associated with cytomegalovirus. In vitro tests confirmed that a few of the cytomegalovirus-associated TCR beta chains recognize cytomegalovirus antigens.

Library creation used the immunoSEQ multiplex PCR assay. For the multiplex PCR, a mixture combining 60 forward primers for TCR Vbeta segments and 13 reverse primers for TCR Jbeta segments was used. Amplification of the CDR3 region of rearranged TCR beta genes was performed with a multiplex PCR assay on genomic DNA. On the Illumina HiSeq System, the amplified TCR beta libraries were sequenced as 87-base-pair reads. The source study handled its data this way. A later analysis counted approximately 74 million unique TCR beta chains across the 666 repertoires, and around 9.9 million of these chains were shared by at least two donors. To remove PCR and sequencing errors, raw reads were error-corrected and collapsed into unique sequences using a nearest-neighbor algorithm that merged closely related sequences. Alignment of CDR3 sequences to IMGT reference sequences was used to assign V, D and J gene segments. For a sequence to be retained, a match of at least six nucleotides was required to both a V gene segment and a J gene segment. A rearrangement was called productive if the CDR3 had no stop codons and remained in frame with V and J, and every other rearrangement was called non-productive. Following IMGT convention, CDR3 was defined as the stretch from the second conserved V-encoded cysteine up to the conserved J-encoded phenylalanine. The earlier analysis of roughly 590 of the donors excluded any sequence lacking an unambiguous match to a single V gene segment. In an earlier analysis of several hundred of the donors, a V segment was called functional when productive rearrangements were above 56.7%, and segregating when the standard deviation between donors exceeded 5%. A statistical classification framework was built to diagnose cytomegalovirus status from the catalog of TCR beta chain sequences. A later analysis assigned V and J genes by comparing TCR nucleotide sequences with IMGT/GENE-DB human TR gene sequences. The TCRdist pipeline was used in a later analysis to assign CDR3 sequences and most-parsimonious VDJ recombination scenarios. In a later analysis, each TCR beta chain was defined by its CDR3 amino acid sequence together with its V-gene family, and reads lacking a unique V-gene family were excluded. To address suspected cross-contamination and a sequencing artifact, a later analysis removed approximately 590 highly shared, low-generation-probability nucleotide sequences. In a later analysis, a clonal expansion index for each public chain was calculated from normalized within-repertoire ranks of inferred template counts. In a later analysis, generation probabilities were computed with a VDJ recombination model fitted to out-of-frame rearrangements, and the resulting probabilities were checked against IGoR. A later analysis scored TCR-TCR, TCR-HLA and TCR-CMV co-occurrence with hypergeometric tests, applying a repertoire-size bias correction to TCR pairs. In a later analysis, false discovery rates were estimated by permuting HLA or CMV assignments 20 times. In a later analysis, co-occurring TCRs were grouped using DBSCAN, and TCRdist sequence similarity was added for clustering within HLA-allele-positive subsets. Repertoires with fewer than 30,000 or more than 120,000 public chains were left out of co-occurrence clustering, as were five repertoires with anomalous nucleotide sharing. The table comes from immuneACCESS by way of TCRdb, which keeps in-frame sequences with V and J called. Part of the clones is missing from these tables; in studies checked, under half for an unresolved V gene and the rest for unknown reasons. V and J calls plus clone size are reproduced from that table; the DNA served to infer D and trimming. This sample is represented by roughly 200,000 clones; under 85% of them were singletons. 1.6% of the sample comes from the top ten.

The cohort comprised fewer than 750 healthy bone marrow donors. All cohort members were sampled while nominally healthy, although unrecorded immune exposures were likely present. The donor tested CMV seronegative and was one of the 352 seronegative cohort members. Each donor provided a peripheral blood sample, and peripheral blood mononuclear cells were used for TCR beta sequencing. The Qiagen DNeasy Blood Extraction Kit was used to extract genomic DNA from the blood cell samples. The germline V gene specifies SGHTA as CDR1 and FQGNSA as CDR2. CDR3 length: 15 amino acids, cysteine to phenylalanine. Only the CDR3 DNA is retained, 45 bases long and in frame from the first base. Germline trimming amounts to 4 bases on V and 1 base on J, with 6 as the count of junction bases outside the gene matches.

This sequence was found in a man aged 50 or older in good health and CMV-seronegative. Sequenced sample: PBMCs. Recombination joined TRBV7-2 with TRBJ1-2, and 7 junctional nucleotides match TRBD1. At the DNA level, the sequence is TGTGCCAGCAGCTCTCCGGGACAGATTAACTATGGCTACACCTTC. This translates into CASSSPGQINYGYTF.